This entry lists 15 T cell receptor beta chains sequenced from one sample in a study of human T cells and chemical hapten exposure. TCRdb reprocessed the RACE reads via MiXCR and lists one record per CDR3 protein. This sample has about 40,000 distinct CDR3 sequences; 3% to 3.5% occur once, and the top ten carry 6.7%. Time point indicated: patch test 2, 6 weeks after DPC sensitization. As for treatment: therapeutic diphenylcyclopropenone sensitization with weekly scalp DPC. Sequences were derived from whole blood, sampled in connection with sensitization to the hapten diphenylcyclopropenone (DPC). The receptor set was obtained from a man between 35 and 55 years old with alopecia areata. Some clones in this sample may be carry-over from other donors' samples.

This clonotype was found many times. J is TRBJ2-5 and V is TRBV20-1, with D unclear. The CDR3 covers 10 residues. The germline V gene has CDR1 DFQATT and CDR2 SNEGSKA (reference sequence). With 2 bases removed from V and 3 bases from J, the gap between germline ends came to 1 base. The CDR3 sequence: CSARKETQYF. CDR3 nucleotides: TGCAGTGCTAGAAAAGAGACCCAGTACTTC.

This clonotype was observed many times. This chain joins TRBV10-3 and TRBJ2-7; TRBD2 might be the D (6 bases). The CDR3 consists of 13 residues. Germline assignment: CDR1 ENHRY and CDR2 SYGVKD. With 6 bases removed from V and 0 bases from J, the gap between germline ends came to 9 bases. The CDR3 coding sequence is TGTGCCATCAGCCGGGGGAGCTCCTACGAGCAGTACTTC. Translating it yields CAISRGSSYEQYF.

This clonotype occurred many times. V and J are TRBV4-1 and TRBJ2-1; D is unresolved. The germline V gene has CDR1 MGHRA and CDR2 YSYEKL. The CDR3 covers 16 residues. Trimming pared 0 bases from V and 0 bases from J, leaving 9 bases between. The CDR3 region is CASSQDTASSYNEQFF. Here the CDR3 DNA reads TGCGCCAGCAGCCAAGATACGGCCAGCTCCTACAATGAGCAGTTCTTC.

This clonotype occurred many times. J is TRBJ2-7 and V is TRBV6-2 or TRBV6-3; 11 bases match TRBD2. The CDR3 runs 16 residues. The germline V gene encodes CDR1 MNHEY and CDR2 SVGEGT. The V and J ends lost 5 bases and 5 bases, in that order; junction bases with no gene match: 11. This chain's CDR3 is CASSEVAGGPLDEQYF. Here the CDR3 DNA reads TGTGCCAGCAGTGAAGTAGCGGGAGGGCCCCTCGACGAGCAGTACTTC.

At least ten counts were recorded for this clonotype. The chain has TRBV2 and TRBJ1-6; a possible D gene is TRBD1 (6 bases). Germline lookup yields CDR1 SNHLY and CDR2 FYNNEI. The CDR3 is 15 amino acids. V lost 2 bases to trimming and J lost 3 bases, with 8 bases between them. The CDR3 DNA sequence: TGTGCCAGCAGTGAACGGGACAACTATAATTCACCCCTCCACTTT. As protein: CASSERDNYNSPLHF.

This clonotype has a handful of counts. V usage is TRBV28 and J usage is TRBJ2-7, with 9 positions matching TRBD1. CDR1 and CDR2 from the germline V gene are MDHEN and SYDVKM. The V gene end was trimmed by 6 bases and the J gene end by 0 bases; junction bases not matched to a gene: 3. The CDR3 loop spans 14 amino acids. Here the CDR3 reads CASRGQGSSYEQYF. The CDR3 bases are TGTGCCAGCAGAGGACAGGGGAGCTCCTACGAGCAGTACTTC.

This clonotype was counted at least ten times. This rearrangement joins TRBV5-1 to TRBJ1-6; no clear D gene. The CDR3 has 15 residues. The germline V gene has CDR1 SGHRS and CDR2 YFSETQ. V was trimmed by 0 bases and J by 7 bases, leaving 11 bases between them. In DNA, the CDR3 is TGCGCCAGCAGCTTGGAGGCAGAGAGGAATTCACCCCTCCACTTT. Translating it yields CASSLEAERNSPLHF.

This clonotype was recorded at least ten times. This chain links TRBV15 with TRBJ1-3; D is ambiguous. Trimming shortened V by 1 base and J by 2 bases, and 6 bases separated the two germline ends. The CDR3 has 14 residues. Germline assignment: CDR1 LNHNV and CDR2 YYDKDF (reference sequence). The CDR3 is CATSRGEAGNTIYF. The CDR3 DNA sequence: TGTGCCACCAGCAGAGGGGAAGCTGGAAACACCATATATTTT. Full variable domain (missing parts from reference TRBV15 and TRBJ1-3): DAMVIQNPRYQVTQFGKPVTLSCSQTLNHNVMYWYQQKSSQAPKLLFHYYDKDFNNEADTPDNFQSRRPNTSFCFLDIRSPGLGDTAMYLCATSRGEAGNTIYFGEGSWLTVV.

At least ten counts were recorded for this clonotype. The chain joins TRBV6-5 to TRBJ1-1; D remains ambiguous. In germline, CDR1 is MNHEY, CDR2 SVGAGI. This CDR3 has 16 amino acids. V was shortened by 0 bases and J by 4 bases, with 15 bases between the two germline ends. The CDR3 region is CASSYSRRAEITEAFF. The CDR3 DNA is TGTGCCAGCAGTTACTCCCGGAGGGCCGAAATCACTGAAGCTTTCTTT.

In its sample, this clonotype was seen many times. V is TRBV5-1 and J is TRBJ1-1; D unclear. The CDR3 is 13 residues long. Trimming shortened V by 3 bases and J by 6 bases, and 12 bases separated the two germline ends. The germline V gene has CDR1 SGHRS and CDR2 YFSETQ. CDR3 nucleotide sequence: TGCGCCAGCAGCTCGGGGTGGAGTGCTGAAGCTTTCTTT. It specifies CASSSGWSAEAFF.

This clonotype was counted many times. The chain has TRBV6-2 or TRBV6-3 and TRBJ2-7; maybe TRBD1 (5 bases). Per germline, CDR1 MNHEY and CDR2 SVGEGT. V lost 10 bases, J lost 6 bases, and 16 bases lay in between. The CDR3 totals 12 residues. Written as DNA, the CDR3 is TGTGCCACCCGGTACGAAGGGGCCGAGCAGTACTTC. It yields the protein CATRYEGAEQYF.

This clonotype was detected ten times or more. The chain has TRBV24-1 and TRBJ2-3, with 11 bases lining up with TRBD2. J lost 2 bases, V lost 2 bases, and 5 bases had no gene match. This CDR3 comprises 17 residues. The germline V gene encodes CDR1 KGHDR and CDR2 SFDVKD. Here the CDR3 DNA reads TGTGCCACCAGTGATTCTCTAGCGGGAGGATTCACAGATACGCAGTATTTT. Translating gives CATSDSLAGGFTDTQYF.

This clonotype is medium-sized in the sample. The chain joins TRBV29-1 to TRBJ2-1; TRBD2 agrees at 8 bases. J was trimmed by 9 bases and V by 3 bases; bases with no gene match: 10. CDR1 is SQVTM, CDR2 ANQGSEA, per germline. The CDR3 runs 14 residues. As DNA, the CDR3 is TGCAGCGTTGAGGTGAGCGGGAGCCGCGGTGAGCAGTTCTTC. It translates to CSVEVSGSRGEQFF.

This clonotype was detected only a few times. The chain joins TRBV7-6 to TRBJ2-7; weak D call: TRBD1 (7 bases). Trimming took 5 bases from V and 2 from J, leaving 10 bases between them. The CDR3 is made up of 13 amino acids. Per the germline V gene, CDR1 is SGHVS and CDR2 is FNYEAQ. The CDR3 DNA reads TGTGCCAGCAGCCGCGGGACAGCCTACGAGCAGTACTTC. This translates into CASSRGTAYEQYF.

This clonotype came up many times. The chain uses TRBV20-1 and TRBJ2-3; 10 nucleotides line up with TRBD1. The germline CDR1 and CDR2 sequences are DFQATT and SNEGSKA (reference sequence). V lost 6 bases, J lost 5 bases, and 8 bases stayed unmatched. This CDR3 region has 14 residues. CDR3 sequence: CSATDRGRGDTQYF. In DNA form, the CDR3 reads TGCAGTGCAACAGACAGGGGGCGCGGAGATACGCAGTATTTT.